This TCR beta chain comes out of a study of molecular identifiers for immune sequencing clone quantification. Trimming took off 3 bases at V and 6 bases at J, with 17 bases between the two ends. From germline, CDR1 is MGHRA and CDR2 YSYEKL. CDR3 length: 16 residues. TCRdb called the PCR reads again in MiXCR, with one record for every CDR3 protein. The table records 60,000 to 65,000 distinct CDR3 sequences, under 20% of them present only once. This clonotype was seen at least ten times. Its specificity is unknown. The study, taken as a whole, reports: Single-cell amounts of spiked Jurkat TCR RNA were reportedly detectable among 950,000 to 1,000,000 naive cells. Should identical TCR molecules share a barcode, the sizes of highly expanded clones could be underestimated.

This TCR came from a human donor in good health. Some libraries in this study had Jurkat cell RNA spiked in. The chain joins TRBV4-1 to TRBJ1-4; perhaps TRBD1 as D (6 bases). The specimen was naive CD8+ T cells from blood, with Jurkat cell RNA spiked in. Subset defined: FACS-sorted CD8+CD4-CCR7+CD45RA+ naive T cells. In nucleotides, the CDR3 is TGCGCCAGCAGCCAGACGGACACCCCAGGGGATGAAAAACTGTTTTTT. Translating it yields CASSQTDTPGDEKLFF.